The next 22 T cell receptor beta chains were all read from a single sample in a study of Ad26.COV2.S vaccination and SARS-CoV-2 variants. Sample treatment: roughly 18 received Ad26.COV2.S at low or high dose, single or two shots; five or six received placebo; per-sample allocation not given. Repertoires come from day 63 after the first vaccine or placebo injection. Libraries were prepared by immunoSEQ multiplex PCR; TCRdb keeps only in-frame clonotypes and omits some of them. The table records 300,000 to 400,000 clones, roughly 84% of them present only once. The material was peripheral blood, obtained in a trial of Ad26.COV2.S vaccine versus placebo. Source of these receptors: a person between 18 and 60 years old who received the Ad26.COV2.S COVID-19 vaccine or a placebo.

The rearrangement joins TRBV10-1 to TRBJ1-6; 7 nucleotides match TRBD1. J lost 10 bases, V lost 10 bases, and 13 bases had no gene match. The CDR3 covers 14 residues. The V gene's germline CDR1 is WNHNN and CDR2 SYGVQD (reference sequence). CDR3 DNA: TGCGCCACCGAAACTCGACAGGGAGGGTCACCCCTCCACTTT. It encodes CATETRQGGSPLHF.

The V call is TRBV30, the J call TRBJ2-3; tentative D call: TRBD2 (5 bases). Trimming removed 3 bases at V and 7 bases at J, with 26 bases between. This CDR3 contains 17 residues. Germline-derived CDR1 and CDR2 are GTSNPN and SVGIG (reference sequence). The CDR3 region has the DNA TGTGCCTGGAGGGTCGCAGGACTCATCCTACGTTCTAATACGCAGTATTTT. Translating gives CAWRVAGLILRSNTQYF.

The chain combines TRBV13 with TRBJ2-3; TRBD1 might be the D (6 bases). Germline assignment: CDR1 PRHDT and CDR2 FYEKMQ (reference sequence). V lost 5 bases to trimming and J lost 5 bases, with 11 bases between them. The CDR3 covers 13 residues. CDR3: CASSLGGLDTQYF. The CDR3, as DNA: TGTGCCAGCAGCCTTGGGGGCTTAGATACGCAGTATTTT.

This chain connects TRBV7-9 to TRBJ1-3; D gene ambiguous. CDR1 SEHNR and CDR2 FQNEAQ come from the germline V gene (reference sequence). CDR3 length equals 16 residues. V shed 5 bases and J shed 5 bases, with 19 bases lying between them. CDR3 residues: CASSAALSGPRNTIYF. The CDR3 bases are TGTGCCAGCAGCGCCGCCCTGAGCGGGCCGAGAAACACCATATATTTT.

This clone was picked up one time. Other DNA sequences within the sample encode an identical CDR3. CDR3: CASSQVGADTQYF. CDR3 in DNA: TGTGCCAGCAGCCAAGTTGGGGCAGATACGCAGTATTTT. This chain links TRBV3-1 (or the pseudogene TRBV3-2) with TRBJ2-3; D is unclear. The CDR3 is made up of 13 amino acids. V lost 1 base and J 4 bases, leaving 6 bases between the germline ends. CDR1 is LGHDT and CDR2 is YNNKEL in the germline V gene (reference sequence).

This chain joins TRBV7-2 and TRBJ2-3; 8 bases fit TRBD2. The V gene's germline CDR1 is SGHTA and CDR2 FQGNSA. The trim removed 1 base at V and 0 bases at J, leaving 9 bases unmatched. The CDR3 length is 18 residues. In DNA form, the CDR3 reads TGTGCCAGCAGCTTAGGTATAAGCGGGGGCCTCAGCACAGATACGCAGTATTTT. Amino acid sequence: CASSLGISGGLSTDTQYF.

In its sample, this clone was seen once. The chain has TRBV3-1 (or the pseudogene TRBV3-2) and TRBJ1-6, with TRBD1 as a possible D gene (5 bases). CDR1 is LGHDT, CDR2 YNNKEL, per germline (reference sequence). The CDR3 has 17 amino acids. V dropped 4 bases and J dropped 0 bases, with 13 bases sitting between them. CDR3 bases: TGTGCCAGCAGCCTCTCAGGGCTAAGCTCCTATAATTCACCCCTCCACTTT. It translates to CASSLSGLSSYNSPLHF.

The V and J genes are TRBV5-6 and TRBJ1-2; TRBD1 agrees at 11 bases. This CDR3 spans 14 amino acids. V lost 5 bases and J lost 4; bases outside the gene matches: 4. CDR1 is SGHDT, CDR2 YYEEEE, per germline. In nucleotides, the CDR3 is TGTGCCAGCAGTTCCGGACAGGGGGCCTATGGCTACACCTTC. Translated: CASSSGQGAYGYTF.

Only a few counts were recorded for this clone. The chain is built from TRBV27 and TRBJ1-1; D uncertain. Per the germline V gene, CDR1 is MNHEY and CDR2 is SMNVEV (reference sequence). The CDR3 spans 14 residues. V lost 5 bases, J lost 1 base, and 11 bases lay in between. The CDR3 reads CASSPHRGNTEAFF. In DNA form, the CDR3 reads TGTGCCAGCAGTCCCCATCGGGGGAACACTGAAGCTTTCTTT.

The gene calls are TRBV25-1 and TRBJ2-2; 8 bases agree with TRBD1. The CDR3 spans 15 residues. CDR1 is MGHDK, CDR2 SYGVNS, per germline. Germline trimming cut 4 bases from V and 3 bases from J; bases unmatched to any gene: 4. The CDR3 DNA sequence: TGTGCCAGCAGTGTGACAGGGGTGCACACCGGGGAGCTGTTTTTT. Its protein is CASSVTGVHTGELFF.

CDR3 nucleotide sequence: TGTGCCAGCAGCTTAACCAAGGGGGAGACCCAGTACTTC. Translated: CASSLTKGETQYF. The chain employs TRBV7-3 and TRBJ2-5, with D possibly being TRBD1 (5 bases). The V and J ends lost 0 bases and 5 bases respectively, with 7 bases between them. Germline lookup yields CDR1 SGHTA and CDR2 FQGTGA. This CDR3 comprises 13 residues.

The V and J genes are TRBV9 and TRBJ2-5, with TRBD2 matching over 13 bases. CDR1 is SGDLS, CDR2 YYNGEE, per germline. The V gene end was trimmed by 5 bases and the J gene end by 2 bases; junction bases not matched to a gene: 6. There are 16 residues in the CDR3. This CDR3 reads CASSDRLAGGQETQYF. The CDR3 coding sequence is TGTGCCAGCAGTGACCGACTAGCGGGGGGTCAAGAGACCCAGTACTTC.

The chain couples TRBV5-6 to TRBJ1-2; a weak D match, TRBD1 (5 bases). CDR1 SGHDT and CDR2 YYEEEE come from the germline V gene. CDR3 size: 15 residues. Trimming pared 6 bases from V and 5 bases from J, leaving 20 bases between. The CDR3 reads CASNLRQGKVYGYTF. The CDR3 region has the DNA TGTGCCAGCAATTTAAGGCAGGGAAAGGTTTATGGCTACACCTTC.

The V call is TRBV29-1, the J call TRBJ1-1; D gene unclear. The germline V and J ends were trimmed by 3 bases and 6 bases, with 17 bases remaining between them. Per the germline V gene, CDR1 is SQVTM and CDR2 is ANQGSEA. This CDR3 has 14 amino acids. CDR3 bases: TGCAGCGTTGACGGGATTGTGGTCGGGGCTGAAGCTTTCTTT. This gives the protein CSVDGIVVGAEAFF.

V usage is TRBV18 and J usage is TRBJ2-2; the D gene is possibly TRBD2 (5 bases). Trimming took off 0 bases at V and 5 bases at J, with 13 bases between the two ends. In germline, CDR1 is KGHSH, CDR2 LQKENI. The length of the CDR3 is 16 residues. The CDR3 DNA sequence: TGTGCCAGCTCACCACCCACGGGGTCGGGAACCGGGGAGCTGTTTTTT. This gives the protein CASSPPTGSGTGELFF.

The chain joins TRBV5-1 to TRBJ1-1, with D unclear. This CDR3 is 14 amino acids long. Germline V gene sequence: CDR1 SGHRS, CDR2 YFSETQ. The V end lost 2 bases, the J end lost 4 bases, and 12 bases lay between the germline ends. The DNA of the CDR3 is TGCGCCAGCAGCTTCTCGGGAATGAGCACTGAAGCTTTCTTT. Its translation is CASSFSGMSTEAFF.

In its sample, this clone was seen a few times. This rearrangement joins TRBV4-1 to TRBJ1-1, with D perhaps matching TRBD1 (5 bases). The CDR3 spans 16 residues. Per the germline V gene, CDR1 is MGHRA and CDR2 is YSYEKL. V lost 2 bases, J lost 1 base, and 14 bases lay in between. In DNA, the CDR3 is TGCGCCAGCAGCCAACGGGGGGTCCTTTCGAACACTGAAGCTTTCTTT. This translates into CASSQRGVLSNTEAFF.

This sequence joins TRBV6-2 or TRBV6-3 and TRBJ1-1; unclear D gene. The germline gives CDR1 MNHEY, CDR2 SVGEGT. The CDR3 extends over 13 amino acids. V lost 5 bases and J 7 bases, leaving 14 bases between the germline ends. CDR3 region: CASSPYGDIEAFF. CDR3 in DNA: TGTGCCAGCAGTCCATACGGAGATATTGAAGCTTTCTTT.

The rearrangement uses TRBV5-1 and TRBJ1-1; the match to TRBD1 covers 10 bases. This CDR3 has 13 residues. V shed 7 bases, J shed 3 bases, and the junction held 3 bases outside the gene matches. Germline CDR1 is SGHRS and CDR2 is YFSETQ. The CDR3 sequence: CASGDRGDTEAFF. The DNA for the CDR3 is TGCGCCAGCGGGGACAGGGGAGACACTGAAGCTTTCTTT. Using reference TRBV5-1 and TRBJ1-1 for the parts outside the CDR3, the full variable domain is KAGVTQTPRYLIKTRGQQVTLSCSPISGHRSVSWYQQTPGQGLQFLFEYFSETQRNKGNFPGRFSGRQFSNSRSEMNVSTLELGDSALYLCASGDRGDTEAFFGQGTRLTVV.

The chain employs TRBV10-3 and TRBJ1-5, with D possibly being TRBD1 (5 bases). The CDR3 totals 13 residues. Germline lookup yields CDR1 ENHRY and CDR2 SYGVKD. V was clipped by 0 bases and J by 11 bases, with 11 bases between them. The CDR3 DNA sequence: TGTGCCATCAGTGAGTCGACAGCTCGGGCCCAGCATTTT. Its protein product is CAISESTARAQHF.

The chain links TRBV15 to TRBJ1-1; D is unclear. V shed 8 bases and J shed 1 base, with 11 bases lying between them. Looked up from germline, CDR1 is LNHNV and CDR2 is YYDKDF (reference sequence). The CDR3 covers 13 residues. The CDR3 DNA sequence: TGTGCCACCGGGAGGCACCAGAACACTGAAGCTTTCTTT. It codes for CATGRHQNTEAFF.

The chain is built from TRBV4-1 and TRBJ1-4; D unresolved. Trimming left V 3 bases short and J 3 bases short, with 8 bases between. Germline CDR1 MGHRA, CDR2 YSYEKL. This CDR3 contains 14 residues. The CDR3 sequence is CASSQIGPNEKLFF. The CDR3, as DNA: TGCGCCAGCAGCCAGATCGGACCTAATGAAAAACTGTTTTTT.